The rows below give T cell receptor beta chains drawn from one sample of a study of blood T cells in healthy people across ages. In TCRdb, the 5' RACE reads were re-called with MiXCR into one record per CDR3 protein. Here the sample spans hundreds of thousands of distinct CDR3 sequences, 58% being singletons. Sequencing was performed on blood. These receptors were collected from a man aged 55-75 years in good health. Each CDR3 is given with its conserved first and last residue. Fields, in order: D gene, V gene, J gene, clone size, CDR3 DNA, CDR3 protein. The D gene is left open where the match is weak. Part of the rows lack a size; the others show once, few, many or a class for expanded clones.

D: NA; V: TRBV24-1; J: TRBJ2-5; size: few; DNA: TGTGCCACCAGCCTCTCGGGGGGCCAAGAGACCCAGTACTTT; CDR3: CATSLSGGQETQYF
D: NA; V: TRBV7-2; J: TRBJ2-3; size: NA; DNA: TGTGCCAGCAGCTACCAGGGGTCTGGCACAGATACGCAGTATTTT; CDR3: CASSYQGSGTDTQYF
D: NA; V: TRBV20-1; J: TRBJ2-5; size: NA; DNA: TGCAGTGCTGACAAGATCCAAGGGGAGACCCAGTACTTC; CDR3: CSADKIQGETQYF
D: NA; V: TRBV20-1; J: TRBJ2-1; size: NA; DNA: TGCAGTGCTCCCCGACAGGTTGGCAATGAGCAGTTCTTC; CDR3: CSAPRQVGNEQFF
D: NA; V: TRBV7-2; J: TRBJ2-4; size: NA; DNA: TGTGCCAGCAGCTTACCGGAGACTGGAGACATTCAGTACTTC; CDR3: CASSLPETGDIQYF
D: TRBD2; V: TRBV5-1; J: TRBJ2-7; size: NA; DNA: TGCGCCAGCAGCTTGCAGGGACTAGCTTCCGGCGAGCAGTACTTC; CDR3: CASSLQGLASGEQYF
D: NA; V: TRBV7-2; J: TRBJ2-1; size: NA; DNA: TGTGCCAGCAGCTTAGCGATAGTAGGGCAGTTCTTC; CDR3: CASSLAIVGQFF
D: NA; V: TRBV11-1; J: TRBJ2-1; size: NA; DNA: TGTGCCAGCAGCTCTTGGCAGGGGAACTACAATGAGCAGTTCTTC; CDR3: CASSSWQGNYNEQFF
D: NA; V: TRBV21-1; J: TRBJ2-5; size: NA; DNA: TGTGCCAGCAGACCGAGGGACAGAGGGGATCAAGAGACCCAGTACTTC; CDR3: CASRPRDRGDQETQYF
D: NA; V: TRBV4-1; J: TRBJ2-3; size: NA; DNA: TGCGCCAGCGCCCGGGCGGTAAGCACAGATACGCAGTATTTT; CDR3: CASARAVSTDTQYF